The 16 T cell receptor beta chains given below trace back to one sample, sequenced in a study of blood T cell repertoires in COVID-19. Some clones are missing from TCRdb's copy, which holds only in-frame ones; the method was immunoSEQ multiplex PCR. This sample has about 250,000 clones; about four fifths occur once, and the top ten carry around 7.9%. The sample consisted of peripheral blood. These receptors came from a man aged 35 to 55 with active or convalescent COVID-19.

The chain couples TRBV19 to TRBJ1-2; D is ambiguous. Germline V lookup: CDR1 LNHDA, CDR2 SQIVND (reference sequence). Trimming took 2 bases from V and 0 from J, leaving 7 bases between them. This CDR3 spans 14 amino acids. DNA of the CDR3: TGTGCCAGTAGTATAACAGATACTAACTATGGCTACACCTTC. Its protein is CASSITDTNYGYTF.

V usage is TRBV30 and J usage is TRBJ1-2; D might be TRBD1 (5 bases). CDR1 is GTSNPN and CDR2 is SVGIG in the germline V gene (reference sequence). Trimming took off 2 bases at V and 9 bases at J, with 13 bases between the two ends. The CDR3 length is 12 residues. The CDR3, as DNA: TGTGCCTGGAGTCCAGGGCCGAGGAGCTACACCTTC. Translating it yields CAWSPGPRSYTF.

The V gene is TRBV10-3, the J gene TRBJ2-7, with TRBD2 identical over 12 bases. The germline CDR1 and CDR2 sequences are ENHRY and SYGVKD. The ends lost 0 bases at V and 5 bases at J; junction bases unmatched: 8. The CDR3 totals 17 residues. This CDR3 reads CAISESGARLAGDEQYF. Written as DNA, the CDR3 is TGTGCCATCAGTGAGTCGGGAGCGAGACTAGCGGGAGACGAGCAGTACTTC.

This chain connects TRBV5-4 to TRBJ1-2, with 7 bases identical to TRBD1. The V and J ends lost 4 bases and 1 base, in that order; junction bases with no gene match: 4. The CDR3 runs to 14 residues. Germline assignment: CDR1 SGHNT and CDR2 YYREEE (reference sequence). As DNA, the CDR3 is TGTGCCAGCAGCCCGGACAGGTTTAACTATGGCTACACCTTC. This codes for CASSPDRFNYGYTF.

This sequence joins TRBV19 and TRBJ1-4; D may be TRBD1 (5 bases). The CDR3 has 13 amino acids. CDR1 and CDR2 from the germline V gene are LNHDA and SQIVND (reference sequence). The CDR3 DNA follows: TGTACCTCGGCCGGGGGAACTAATGAAAAACTGTTTTTT. Its translation: CTSAGGTNEKLFF.

V and J are TRBV5-1 and TRBJ2-5, with a possible D match to TRBD1 (6 bases). The CDR3 has 13 amino acids. With 4 bases removed from V and 3 bases from J, the gap between germline ends came to 10 bases. Looked up from germline, CDR1 is SGHRS and CDR2 is YFSETQ. DNA of the CDR3: TGCGCCAGCAGCCTAACAGGGAAAGAGACCCAGTACTTC. This gives the protein CASSLTGKETQYF.

The sample holds one count of this clone. The genes are TRBV20-1 and TRBJ2-7; TRBD2 is a possible D gene (7 bases). The germline gives CDR1 DFQATT, CDR2 SNEGSKA (reference sequence). The CDR3 covers 17 residues. Between the trimmed V and J ends, which lost 3 bases and 6 bases, there was a span of 27 bases. The CDR3 DNA follows: TGCAGTGCTAGTAGACCGCCGGCAGGGAGGGGGTTGGGCGAGCAGTACTTC. Translation: CSASRPPAGRGLGEQYF.

The rearrangement uses TRBV3-1 (or the pseudogene TRBV3-2) and TRBJ2-5, with 8 bases that match TRBD2. V lost 4 bases, J lost 3 bases, and 16 bases stayed unmatched. This CDR3 is built from 18 residues. The germline V gene encodes CDR1 LGHDT and CDR2 YNNKEL (reference sequence). CDR3 region: CASSPVAGGATPKETQYF. The CDR3 region has the DNA TGTGCCAGCAGCCCGGTGGCGGGGGGCGCGACCCCGAAAGAGACCCAGTACTTC.

This sequence joins TRBV3-1 (or the pseudogene TRBV3-2) and TRBJ1-5; D is ambiguous. The germline gives CDR1 LGHDT, CDR2 YNNKEL (reference sequence). Trimming shortened V by 1 base and J by 4 bases, and 23 bases separated the two germline ends. This CDR3 is built from 19 residues. The DNA of the CDR3 is TGTGCCAGCAGCCAAGGGCAAGGTGGCCACTCACTAAAGAATCAGCCCCAGCATTTT. Translation gives CASSQGQGGHSLKNQPQHF.

The chain uses TRBV5-1 and TRBJ1-5; no definite D call. V shed 0 bases and J shed 4 bases, with 11 bases lying between them. CDR1 is SGHRS and CDR2 is YFSETQ in the germline V gene. The CDR3 loop spans 15 amino acids. The CDR3 DNA is TGCGCCAGCAGCTTGGATGGGCAGGATAATCAGCCCCAGCATTTT. It is translated as CASSLDGQDNQPQHF.

This clone came up a few times. This chain connects TRBV7-2 to TRBJ2-7, with D unresolved. Germline assignment: CDR1 SGHTA and CDR2 FQGNSA. The CDR3 has 11 amino acids. V gave up 3 bases and J gave up 9 bases, with 9 bases separating them. As DNA, the CDR3 is TGTGCCAGCAGCTTTGGTAGAGGGCAGTACTTC. It translates to CASSFGRGQYF.

The V call is TRBV7-9, the J call TRBJ1-4; 8 bases agree with TRBD1. J gave up 8 bases and V 5 bases, and 7 bases lay outside the gene matches. Looked up from germline, CDR1 is SEHNR and CDR2 is FQNEAQ (reference sequence). This CDR3 spans 14 amino acids. The CDR3 here is CASSTGQGGEKLFF. DNA for the CDR3: TGTGCCAGCAGCACCGGACAGGGTGGGGAAAAACTGTTTTTT.

V is TRBV18 and J is TRBJ1-1; D is possibly TRBD1 (5 bases). The CDR3 totals 13 residues. The germline V gene encodes CDR1 KGHSH and CDR2 LQKENI. V gave up 10 bases and J gave up 0 bases, with 12 bases separating them. CDR3 in DNA: TGTGCCACCCGCGCGGGGGTGAACACTGAAGCTTTCTTT. This codes for CATRAGVNTEAFF.

This rearrangement joins TRBV10-3 to TRBJ1-2; D perhaps matches TRBD1 (6 bases). Germline CDR1 ENHRY, CDR2 SYGVKD. The V end lost 11 bases, the J end lost 3 bases, and 28 bases lay between the germline ends. The CDR3 length is 17 residues. CDR3 DNA: TGTGCCGCCCGCCTTAAATTTCACGGGACATCCTACTATGGCTACACCTTC. It yields the protein CAARLKFHGTSYYGYTF.

The V gene is TRBV5-1, the J gene TRBJ2-2; 9 bases line up with TRBD1. Germline values: CDR1 SGHRS, CDR2 YFSETQ. This CDR3 spans 16 amino acids. The trim removed 2 bases at V and 1 base at J, leaving 3 bases unmatched. This chain's CDR3 is CASSLPGQGNTGELFF. DNA for the CDR3: TGCGCCAGCAGCTTACCGGGACAGGGGAACACCGGGGAGCTGTTTTTT.

This rearrangement joins TRBV7-3 to TRBJ2-1; D is undetermined. This CDR3 has 16 residues. V was shortened by 4 bases and J by 2 bases, with 15 bases between the two germline ends. Germline lookup yields CDR1 SGHTA and CDR2 FQGTGA. In nucleotides, the CDR3 is TGTGCCAGCAGCTCATCCCCGACAAGTCCCTACAATGAGCAGTTCTTC. This translates into CASSSSPTSPYNEQFF.